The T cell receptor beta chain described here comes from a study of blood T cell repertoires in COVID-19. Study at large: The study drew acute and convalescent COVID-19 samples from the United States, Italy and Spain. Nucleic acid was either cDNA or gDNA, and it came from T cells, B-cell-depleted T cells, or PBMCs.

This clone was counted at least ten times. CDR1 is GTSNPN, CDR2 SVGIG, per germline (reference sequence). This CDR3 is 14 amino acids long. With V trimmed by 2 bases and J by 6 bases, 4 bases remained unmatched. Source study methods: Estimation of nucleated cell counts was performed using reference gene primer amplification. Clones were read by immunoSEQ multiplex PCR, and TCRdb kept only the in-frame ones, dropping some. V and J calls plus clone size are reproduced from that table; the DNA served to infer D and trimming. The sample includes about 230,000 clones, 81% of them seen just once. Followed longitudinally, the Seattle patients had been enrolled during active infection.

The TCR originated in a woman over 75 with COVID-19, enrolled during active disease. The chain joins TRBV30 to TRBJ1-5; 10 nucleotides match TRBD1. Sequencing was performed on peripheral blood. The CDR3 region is CAWSHRQGAQPQHF. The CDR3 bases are TGTGCCTGGAGTCATCGACAGGGGGCTCAGCCCCAGCATTTT.